Ten or more counts support the clone carrying this T cell receptor (beta chain). Its matching antigen is unknown. The sample originates from a study of molecular identifiers for immune sequencing clone quantification. The junction had 8 bases not matched to a gene; V was cut back by 6 bases and J by 2 bases. The CDR3 loop spans 15 amino acids. Germline assignment: CDR1 MNHEY and CDR2 SVGAGI. Points from the study as a whole: In cases of identical TCR molecules sharing a barcode, highly expanded clone sizes could be underestimated. Spiked Jurkat TCR RNA equivalent to one cell reportedly surfaced among over 850,000 naive cells. Clones above 20 RNA copies contained over 97% of effector molecules and under 1% of naive molecules.

Previously described methods with listed TCR primers produced the bulk TCR libraries. One entry per CDR3 protein results from TCRdb running MiXCR on the PCR reads. The table includes roughly 320,000 distinct CDR3 sequences, roughly 23% detected once. Sequencing was carried out using naive CD8+ T cells from blood, with Jurkat cell RNA spiked in. Subset described: FACS-sorted CD8+CD4-CCR7+CD45RA+ naive T cells. The TCR originated in a human donor in good health. Some libraries in this study had Jurkat cell RNA spiked in. This chain links TRBV6-5 with TRBJ2-7, with TRBD1 matching over 9 bases. CDR3 bases: TGTGCCAGCAGCTTGGGACAGGGCTGGACCTACGAGCAGTACTTC. As protein: CASSLGQGWTYEQYF.